The source of this TCR beta chain is a study of T cell repertoires in cytomegalovirus infection. Study context: Selection of CMV epitopes for the study included recently identified HLA-C-restricted and well-studied HLA-B-restricted ones. Signatures in public TCR beta sequences pointed to both CMV infection and matching HLA type. Overall study findings and caveats: People with CMV and the relevant HLA were identified by cumulative public TCR beta family frequency. In two of eight donors, the top clonotype was HLA-C-restricted CMV-specific.

V dropped 2 bases and J dropped 0 bases, with 11 bases sitting between them. Germline V lookup: CDR1 DFQATT, CDR2 SNEGSKA (reference sequence). CDR3 size: 15 residues. As regards this clonotype: The antigen is not known.

One entry per CDR3 protein results from TCRdb running MiXCR on the reads. The sample yields around 500,000 distinct CDR3 sequences, under 45% seen once. This clonotype originated in a human donor in good health (CMV status not recorded). Some clones in this sample may be carry-over from other donors' samples. Sequenced material: cultured PBMCs, taken from culture after CMV antigen stimulation. The chain couples TRBV20-1 to TRBJ2-1; D not resolved. This chain's CDR3 is CSARSPNGSYNEQFF. The CDR3, as DNA: TGCAGTGCTAGATCCCCGAACGGCTCCTACAATGAGCAGTTCTTC.